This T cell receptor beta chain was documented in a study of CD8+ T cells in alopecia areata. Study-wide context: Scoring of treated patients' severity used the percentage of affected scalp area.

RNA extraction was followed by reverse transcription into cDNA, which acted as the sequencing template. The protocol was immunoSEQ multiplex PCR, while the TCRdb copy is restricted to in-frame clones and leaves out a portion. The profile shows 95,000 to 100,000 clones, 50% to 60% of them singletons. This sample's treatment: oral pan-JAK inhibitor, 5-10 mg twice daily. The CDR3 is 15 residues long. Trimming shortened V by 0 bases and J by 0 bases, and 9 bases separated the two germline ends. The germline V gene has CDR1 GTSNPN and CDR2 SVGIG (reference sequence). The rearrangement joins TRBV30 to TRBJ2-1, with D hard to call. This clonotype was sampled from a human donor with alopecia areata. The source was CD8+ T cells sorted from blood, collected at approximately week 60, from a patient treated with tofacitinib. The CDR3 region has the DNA TGTGCCTGGAGTGTAATCGGAAGCTCCTACAATGAGCAGTTCTTC. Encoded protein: CAWSVIGSSYNEQFF.